This entry describes one T cell receptor (beta chain). CDR1 is SNHLY, CDR2 FYNNEI, per germline. The CDR3 runs 12 residues. Trimming took 7 bases from V and 4 from J, leaving 7 bases between them. This sample is drawn from a study of T cell changes during pregnancy in multiple sclerosis. Repertoires were generated with immunoSEQ multiplex PCR, while TCRdb's copy carries only in-frame clones and drops some. In the table there are 14,000 to 15,000 clones, about 86% of which are singletons. Sample: CD8+ T cells from peripheral blood mononuclear cells, taken in the first trimester of pregnancy. V usage is TRBV2 and J usage is TRBJ1-4; D is uncertain. This TCR was recovered from a female donor with multiple sclerosis, enrolled in a pregnancy study. The DNA for the CDR3 is TGTGCCAGCATAGAGAGTAATGAAAAACTGTTTTTT. It yields the protein CASIESNEKLFF.